This T cell receptor (beta chain) was sequenced in a study of blood T cell repertoires in COVID-19. The table came from immunoSEQ multiplex PCR; TCRdb's copy has only in-frame clones and leaves some out. The sample carries around 70,000 clones, about nine tenths recorded once. This CDR3 has 13 residues. V dropped 7 bases and J dropped 1 base, with 10 bases sitting between them. This sequence joins TRBV12-3 or TRBV12-4 and TRBJ1-2; D remains ambiguous. The clonotype comes from a woman between 18 and 29 years old with acute or convalescent COVID-19. The sample comprised peripheral blood. The CDR3 nucleotides are TGTGCCAGCACTTCTAACCTTAACTATGGCTACACCTTC. This codes for CASTSNLNYGYTF.